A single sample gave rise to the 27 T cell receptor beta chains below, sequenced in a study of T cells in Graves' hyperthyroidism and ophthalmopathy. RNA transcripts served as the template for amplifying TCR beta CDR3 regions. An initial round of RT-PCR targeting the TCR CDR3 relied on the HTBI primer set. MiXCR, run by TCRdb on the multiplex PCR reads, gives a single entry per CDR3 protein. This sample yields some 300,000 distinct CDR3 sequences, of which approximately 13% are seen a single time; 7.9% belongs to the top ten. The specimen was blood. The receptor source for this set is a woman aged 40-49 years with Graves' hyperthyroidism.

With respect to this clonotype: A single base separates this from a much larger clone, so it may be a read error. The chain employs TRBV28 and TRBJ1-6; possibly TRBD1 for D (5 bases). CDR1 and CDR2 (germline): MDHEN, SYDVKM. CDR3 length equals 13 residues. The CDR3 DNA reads TGTCCCAGCCGGGACGTCTTAAATTCACCCCTCCACTTT. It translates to CPSRDVLNSPLHF.

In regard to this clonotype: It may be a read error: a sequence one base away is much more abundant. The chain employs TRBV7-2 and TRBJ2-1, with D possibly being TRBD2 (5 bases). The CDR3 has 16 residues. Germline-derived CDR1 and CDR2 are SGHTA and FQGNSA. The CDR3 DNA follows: TGTGCCAACAGCCATTCCGGGAATACCCCCCACAATGAGCAGTTCTTC. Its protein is CANSHSGNTPHNEQFF. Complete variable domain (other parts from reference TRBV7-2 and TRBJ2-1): GAGVSQSPSNKVTEKGKDVELRCDPISGHTALYWYRQSLGQGLEFLIYFQGNSAPDKSGLPSDRFSAERTGGSVSTLTIQRTQQEDSAVYLCANSHSGNTPHNEQFFGPGTRLTVL.

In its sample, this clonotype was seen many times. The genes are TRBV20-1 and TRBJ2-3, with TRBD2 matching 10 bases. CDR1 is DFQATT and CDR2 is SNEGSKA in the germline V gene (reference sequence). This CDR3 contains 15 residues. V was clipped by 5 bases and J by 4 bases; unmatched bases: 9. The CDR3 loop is CSAETASGSPDTQYF. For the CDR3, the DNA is TGCAGTGCTGAAACAGCTAGCGGGAGTCCAGATACGCAGTATTTT.

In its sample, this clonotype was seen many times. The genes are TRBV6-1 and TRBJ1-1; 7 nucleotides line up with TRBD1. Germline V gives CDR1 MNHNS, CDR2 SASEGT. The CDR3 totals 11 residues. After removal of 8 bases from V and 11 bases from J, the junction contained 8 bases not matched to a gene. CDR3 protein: CASLRGGTAFF. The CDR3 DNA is TGTGCCAGCCTCAGGGGGGGAACGGCTTTCTTT.

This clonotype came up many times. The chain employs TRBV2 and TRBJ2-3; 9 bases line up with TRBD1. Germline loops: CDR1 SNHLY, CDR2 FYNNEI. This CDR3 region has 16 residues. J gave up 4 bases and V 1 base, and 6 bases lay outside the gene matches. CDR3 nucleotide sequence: TGTGCCAGCAGTGAAGGGGACAGGGACGGGTCAGATACGCAGTATTTT. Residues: CASSEGDRDGSDTQYF.

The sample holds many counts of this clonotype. CDR3 in DNA: TGTGCCAGCAGTCCGCCCATGAACACTGAAGCTTTCTTT. This codes for CASSPPMNTEAFF. V is TRBV7-9 and J is TRBJ1-1, with D unclear. Germline values: CDR1 SEHNR, CDR2 FQNEAQ (reference sequence). The length of the CDR3 is 13 residues. Trimming removed 6 bases at V and 0 bases at J, with 8 bases between.

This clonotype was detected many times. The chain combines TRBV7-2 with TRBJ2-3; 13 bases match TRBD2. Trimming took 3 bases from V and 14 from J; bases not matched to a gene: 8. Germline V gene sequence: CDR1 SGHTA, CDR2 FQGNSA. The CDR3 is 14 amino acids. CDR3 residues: CASSFPGLAGQGYF. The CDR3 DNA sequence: TGTGCCAGCAGCTTCCCGGGACTAGCGGGGCAGGGGTATTTT. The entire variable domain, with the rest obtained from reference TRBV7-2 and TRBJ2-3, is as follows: GAGVSQSPSNKVTEKGKDVELRCDPISGHTALYWYRQSLGQGLEFLIYFQGNSAPDKSGLPSDRFSAERTGGSVSTLTIQRTQQEDSAVYLCASSFPGLAGQGYFGPGTRLTVL.

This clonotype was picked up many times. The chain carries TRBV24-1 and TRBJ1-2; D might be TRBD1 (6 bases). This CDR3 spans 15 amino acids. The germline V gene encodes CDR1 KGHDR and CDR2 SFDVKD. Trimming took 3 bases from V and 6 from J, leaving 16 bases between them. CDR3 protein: CATSDGGIGRNGYTF. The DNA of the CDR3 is TGTGCCACCAGTGATGGGGGCATCGGGCGAAATGGCTACACCTTC.

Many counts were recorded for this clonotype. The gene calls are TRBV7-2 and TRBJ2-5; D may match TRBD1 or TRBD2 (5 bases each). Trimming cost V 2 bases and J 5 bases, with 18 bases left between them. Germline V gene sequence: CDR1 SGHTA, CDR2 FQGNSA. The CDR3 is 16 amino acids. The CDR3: CASSLRGVSLRETQYF. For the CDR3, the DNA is TGTGCCAGCAGCTTACGAGGGGTATCCTTGAGGGAGACCCAGTACTTC.

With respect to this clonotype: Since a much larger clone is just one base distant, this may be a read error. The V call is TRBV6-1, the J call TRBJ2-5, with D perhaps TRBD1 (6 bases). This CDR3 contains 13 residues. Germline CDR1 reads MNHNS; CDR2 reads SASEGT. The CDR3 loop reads CASRETGQETRYF. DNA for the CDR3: TGTGCCAGCAGAGAGACAGGACAAGAGACCCGGTACTTC.

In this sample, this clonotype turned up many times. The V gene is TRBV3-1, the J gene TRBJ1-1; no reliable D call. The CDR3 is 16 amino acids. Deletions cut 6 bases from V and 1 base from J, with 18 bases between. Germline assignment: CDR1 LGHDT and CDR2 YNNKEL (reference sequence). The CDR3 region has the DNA TGTGCCAGCAGACCACAGTCTACAATGGGGAACACTGAAGCTTTCTTT. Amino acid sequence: CASRPQSTMGNTEAFF.

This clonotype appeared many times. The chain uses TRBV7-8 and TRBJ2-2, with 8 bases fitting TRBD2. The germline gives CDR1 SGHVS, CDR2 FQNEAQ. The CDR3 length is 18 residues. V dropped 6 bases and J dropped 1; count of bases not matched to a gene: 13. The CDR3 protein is CASRKTATGTRNTGELFF. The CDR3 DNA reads TGTGCCAGCAGAAAAACCGCAACCGGGACTAGGAACACCGGGGAGCTGTTTTTT.

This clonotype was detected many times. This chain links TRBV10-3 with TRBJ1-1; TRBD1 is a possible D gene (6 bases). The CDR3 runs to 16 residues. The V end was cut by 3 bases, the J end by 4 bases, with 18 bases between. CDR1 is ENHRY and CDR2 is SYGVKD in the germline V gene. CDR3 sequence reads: CAISDPMGAGVTEAFF. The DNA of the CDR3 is TGTGCCATCAGTGATCCGATGGGGGCAGGGGTCACTGAAGCTTTCTTT.

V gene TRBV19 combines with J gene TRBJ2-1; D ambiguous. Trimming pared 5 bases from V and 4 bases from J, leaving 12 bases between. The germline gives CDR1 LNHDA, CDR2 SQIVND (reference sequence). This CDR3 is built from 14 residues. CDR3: CASSPSSAYNEQFF. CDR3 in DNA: TGTGCCAGTAGTCCATCCTCAGCTTACAATGAGCAGTTCTTC. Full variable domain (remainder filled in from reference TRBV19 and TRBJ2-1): DGGITQSPKYLFRKEGQNVTLSCEQNLNHDAMYWYRQDPGQGLRLIYYSQIVNDFQKGDIAEGYSVSREKKESFPLTVTSAQKNPTAFYLCASSPSSAYNEQFFGPGTRLTVL.

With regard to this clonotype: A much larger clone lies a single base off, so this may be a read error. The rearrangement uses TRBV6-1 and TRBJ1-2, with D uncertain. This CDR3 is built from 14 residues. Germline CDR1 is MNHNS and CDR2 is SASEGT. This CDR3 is CASTDRTENCGYTF. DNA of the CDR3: TGTGCCAGCACCGATAGGACGGAGAACTGTGGCTACACCTTC.

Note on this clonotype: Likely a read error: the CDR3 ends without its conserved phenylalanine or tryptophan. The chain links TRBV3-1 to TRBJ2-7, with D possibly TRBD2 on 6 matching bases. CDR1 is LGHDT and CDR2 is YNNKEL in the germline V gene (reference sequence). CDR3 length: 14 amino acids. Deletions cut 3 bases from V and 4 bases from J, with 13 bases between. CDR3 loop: CASSQTGLGYEQYL. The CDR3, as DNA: TGTGCCAGCAGCCAGACGGGACTGGGGTACGAGCAGTACCTC.

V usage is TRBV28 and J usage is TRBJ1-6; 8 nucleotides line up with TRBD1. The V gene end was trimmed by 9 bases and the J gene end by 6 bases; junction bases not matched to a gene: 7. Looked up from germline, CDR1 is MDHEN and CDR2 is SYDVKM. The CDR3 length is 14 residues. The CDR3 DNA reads TGTGCCAGTTGCTTGGACAGGGTTAATTCACCCCTCCACTTT. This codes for CASCLDRVNSPLHF.

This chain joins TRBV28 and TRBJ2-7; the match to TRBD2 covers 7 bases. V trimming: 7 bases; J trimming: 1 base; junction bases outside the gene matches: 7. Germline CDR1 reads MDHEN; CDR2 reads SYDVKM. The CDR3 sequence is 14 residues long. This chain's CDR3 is CASKDHSGSYEQYF. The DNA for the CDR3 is TGTGCCAGCAAGGACCATAGCGGGTCCTACGAGCAGTACTTC.

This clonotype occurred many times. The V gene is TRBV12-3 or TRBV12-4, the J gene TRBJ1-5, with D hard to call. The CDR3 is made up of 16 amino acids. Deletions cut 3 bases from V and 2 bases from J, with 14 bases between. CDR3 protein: CASSFGVPGGNQPQHF. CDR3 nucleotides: TGTGCCAGCAGTTTCGGGGTTCCGGGCGGCAATCAGCCCCAGCATTTT.

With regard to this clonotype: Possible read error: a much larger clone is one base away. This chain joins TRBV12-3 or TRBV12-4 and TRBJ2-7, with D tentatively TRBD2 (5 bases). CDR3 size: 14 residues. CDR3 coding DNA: TGTGCCCGCAGGCCGGACTTAGTCTCCTACGAGCAGTACTTC. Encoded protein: CARRPDLVSYEQYF.

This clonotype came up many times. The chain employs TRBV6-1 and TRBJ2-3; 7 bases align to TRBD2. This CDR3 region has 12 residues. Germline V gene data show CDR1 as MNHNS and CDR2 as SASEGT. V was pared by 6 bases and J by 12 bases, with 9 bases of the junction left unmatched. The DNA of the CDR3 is TGTGCCAGCAGCGGACTAGGGCTGCGACAGTATTTT. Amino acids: CASSGLGLRQYF.

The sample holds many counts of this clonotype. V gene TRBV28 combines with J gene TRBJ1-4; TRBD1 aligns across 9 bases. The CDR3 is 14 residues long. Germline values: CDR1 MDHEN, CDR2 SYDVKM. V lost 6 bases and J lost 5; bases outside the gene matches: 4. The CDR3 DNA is TGTGCCAGCAGCCGTGGACAGGGGAATGAAAAACTGTTTTTT. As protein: CASSRGQGNEKLFF.

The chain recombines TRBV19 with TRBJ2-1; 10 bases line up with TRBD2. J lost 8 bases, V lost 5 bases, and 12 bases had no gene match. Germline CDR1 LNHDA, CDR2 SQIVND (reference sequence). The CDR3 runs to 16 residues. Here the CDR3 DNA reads TGTGCCAGTAGTCCCCGGACTAGCGGTCTCCGCGATGAGCAGTTCTTC. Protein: CASSPRTSGLRDEQFF.

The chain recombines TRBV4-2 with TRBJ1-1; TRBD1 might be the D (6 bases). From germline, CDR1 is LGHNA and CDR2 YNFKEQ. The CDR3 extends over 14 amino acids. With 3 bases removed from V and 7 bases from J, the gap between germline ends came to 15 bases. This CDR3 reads CASSHPQGIGEAFF. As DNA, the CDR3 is TGTGCCAGCAGCCATCCCCAGGGGATTGGTGAAGCTTTCTTT.

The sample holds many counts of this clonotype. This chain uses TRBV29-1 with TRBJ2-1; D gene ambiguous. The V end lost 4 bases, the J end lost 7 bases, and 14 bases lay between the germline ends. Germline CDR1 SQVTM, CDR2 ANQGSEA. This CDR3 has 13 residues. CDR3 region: CSVVKNVGNEQFF. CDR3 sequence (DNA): TGCAGCGTTGTGAAGAATGTCGGGAATGAGCAGTTCTTC.

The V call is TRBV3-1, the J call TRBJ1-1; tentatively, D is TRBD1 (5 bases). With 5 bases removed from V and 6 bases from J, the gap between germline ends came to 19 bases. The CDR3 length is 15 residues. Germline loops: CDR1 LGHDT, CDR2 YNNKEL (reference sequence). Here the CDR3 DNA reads TGTGCCAGCAGCATGGGGCCCGGGTTAGGGGCTGAAGCTTTCTTT. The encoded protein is CASSMGPGLGAEAFF.

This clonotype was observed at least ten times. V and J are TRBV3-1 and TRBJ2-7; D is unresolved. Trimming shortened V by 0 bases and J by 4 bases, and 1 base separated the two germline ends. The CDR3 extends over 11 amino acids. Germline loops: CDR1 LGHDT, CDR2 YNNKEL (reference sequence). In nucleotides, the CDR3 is TGTGCCAGCAGCCAAGAGTACGAGCAGTACTTC. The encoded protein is CASSQEYEQYF.